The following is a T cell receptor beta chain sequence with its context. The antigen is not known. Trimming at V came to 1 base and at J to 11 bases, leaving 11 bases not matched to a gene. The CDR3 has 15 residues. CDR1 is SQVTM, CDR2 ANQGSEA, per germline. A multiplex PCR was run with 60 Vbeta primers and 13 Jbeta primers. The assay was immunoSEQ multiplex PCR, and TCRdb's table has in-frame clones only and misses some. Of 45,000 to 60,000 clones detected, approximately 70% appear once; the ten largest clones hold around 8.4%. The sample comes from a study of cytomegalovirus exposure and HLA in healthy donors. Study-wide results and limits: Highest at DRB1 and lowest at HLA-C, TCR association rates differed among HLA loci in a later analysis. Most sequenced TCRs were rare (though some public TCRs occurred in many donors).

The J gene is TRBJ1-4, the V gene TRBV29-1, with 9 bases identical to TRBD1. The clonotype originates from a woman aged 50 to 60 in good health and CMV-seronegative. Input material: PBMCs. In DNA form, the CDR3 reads TGCAGCGTTGAAGGCGGGACAGGGATAGTTGGGAAACTGTTTTTT. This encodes CSVEGGTGIVGKLFF.